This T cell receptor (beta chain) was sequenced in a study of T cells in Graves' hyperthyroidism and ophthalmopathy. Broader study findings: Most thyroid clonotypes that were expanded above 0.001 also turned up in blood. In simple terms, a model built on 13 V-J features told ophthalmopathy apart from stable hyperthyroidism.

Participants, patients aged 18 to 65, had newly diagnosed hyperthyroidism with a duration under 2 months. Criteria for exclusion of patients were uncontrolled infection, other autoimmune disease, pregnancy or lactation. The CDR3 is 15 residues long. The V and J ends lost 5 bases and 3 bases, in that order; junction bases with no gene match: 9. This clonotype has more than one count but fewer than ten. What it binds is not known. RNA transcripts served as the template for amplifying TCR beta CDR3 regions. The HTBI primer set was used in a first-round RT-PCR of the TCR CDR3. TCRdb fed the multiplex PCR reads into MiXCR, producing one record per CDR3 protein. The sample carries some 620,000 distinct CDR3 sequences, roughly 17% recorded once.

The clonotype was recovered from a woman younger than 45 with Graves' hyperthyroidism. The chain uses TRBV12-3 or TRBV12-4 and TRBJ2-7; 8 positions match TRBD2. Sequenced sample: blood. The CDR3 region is CASSNKREYVYEQYF. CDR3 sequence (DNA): TGTGCCAGCAGTAACAAGCGGGAGTATGTCTACGAGCAGTACTTC.